The 19 T cell receptor beta chains below all came from one sample that was sequenced in a study of blood T cell repertoires in COVID-19. Assay used: immunoSEQ multiplex PCR; TCRdb lists only in-frame clones, some missing. The sample lists about 380,000 clones; roughly 87% were seen once. Sequenced: PBMCs or T cells enriched from blood (not recorded which). The receptors were gathered from a woman under 40 who had recovered from COVID-19.

The CDR3 spells CASSKKSGTSGKVGTDTQYF. CDR3 in DNA: TGTGCCAGCAGCAAAAAGAGCGGAACTAGCGGGAAGGTGGGGACAGATACGCAGTATTTT. The gene calls are TRBV21-1 and TRBJ2-3; no check of the table's D call, TRBD2, against the DNA was made. TRBV21-1 is deemed a pseudogene. The CDR3 spans 20 residues.

This chain uses TRBV7-9 with TRBJ1-5, with D perhaps matching TRBD1 (5 bases). V was clipped by 4 bases and J by 8 bases, with 18 bases between them. CDR3 length equals 15 residues. From germline, CDR1 is SEHNR and CDR2 FQNEAQ (reference sequence). DNA of the CDR3: TGTGCCAGCAGCTCCGGCCTAAGGGGCGAGGAGCCCCAGCATTTT. Translated: CASSSGLRGEEPQHF.

This chain connects TRBV12-2 to TRBJ2-3; the DNA was not compared with TRBD2, the D call given in the table. TRBV12-2 corresponds to a pseudogene. The CDR3 extends over 16 amino acids. CDR3 protein: CASRLVLAGGTDTQYF. For the CDR3, the DNA is TGTGCAAGTCGCTTAGTCCTCGCGGGAGGGACAGATACGCAGTATTTT.

J is TRBJ1-1 and V is TRBV18; 7 positions agree with TRBD1. V lost 4 bases, J lost 4 bases, and 6 bases stayed unmatched. This CDR3 comprises 14 residues. Looked up from germline, CDR1 is KGHSH and CDR2 is LQKENI. In DNA form, the CDR3 reads TGTGCCAGCTCACGCCAGGGGGAAGGCACTGAAGCTTTCTTT. This encodes CASSRQGEGTEAFF.

This chain uses TRBV27 with TRBJ1-2; D not certain. The CDR3 runs 16 residues. V was clipped by 2 bases and J by 7 bases, with 20 bases between them. CDR1 MNHEY and CDR2 SMNVEV come from the germline V gene (reference sequence). The CDR3 sequence: CASSLNGGKGGPGYTF. The CDR3 nucleotides are TGTGCCAGCAGTTTAAACGGAGGGAAAGGCGGTCCTGGCTACACCTTC.

This chain uses TRBV5-4 with TRBJ2-5; TRBD1 is a possible D gene (6 bases). This CDR3 comprises 14 residues. The V gene's germline CDR1 is SGHNT and CDR2 YYREEE (reference sequence). Between the trimmed V and J ends, which lost 4 bases and 4 bases, there was a span of 14 bases. The chain's CDR3 is CASSQKQGPETQYF. The CDR3 DNA follows: TGTGCCAGCAGCCAAAAACAGGGCCCAGAGACCCAGTACTTC.

The chain links TRBV28 to TRBJ2-5; 10 nucleotides align to TRBD1. CDR1 MDHEN and CDR2 SYDVKM come from the germline V gene. With 3 bases clipped from V and 5 bases from J, the junction kept 15 bases outside the gene matches. This CDR3 contains 18 residues. CDR3 amino acids: CASSFLSLRDRGEETQYF. Written as DNA, the CDR3 is TGTGCCAGCAGTTTCCTTTCCCTCCGGGACAGGGGAGAGGAGACCCAGTACTTC.

The V call is TRBV6-1, the J call TRBJ2-2; D is perhaps TRBD1 (6 bases). CDR3 length equals 15 residues. V was shortened by 1 base and J by 5 bases, with 11 bases between the two germline ends. Per the germline V gene, CDR1 is MNHNS and CDR2 is SASEGT. CDR3 residues: CASSEGGGGTGELFF. The CDR3 DNA follows: TGTGCCAGCAGTGAAGGAGGGGGTGGGACCGGGGAGCTGTTTTTT.

The chain is built from TRBV5-4 and TRBJ1-6, with 8 bases matching TRBD1. Germline V gene sequence: CDR1 SGHNT, CDR2 YYREEE (reference sequence). Germline trimming cut 4 bases from V and 8 bases from J; bases unmatched to any gene: 5. This CDR3 comprises 14 residues. The CDR3 DNA is TGTGCCAGCAGCGGACCGGGACAGGATTCACCCCTCCACTTT. This codes for CASSGPGQDSPLHF.

The V and J genes are TRBV3-1 (or the pseudogene TRBV3-2) and TRBJ1-2; 8 bases align to TRBD1. CDR1 is LGHDT and CDR2 is YNNKEL in the germline V gene (reference sequence). The V gene end was trimmed by 0 bases and the J gene end by 5 bases; junction bases not matched to a gene: 11. The CDR3 contains 17 residues. The CDR3 sequence: CASSQESQGAFWYGYTF. As DNA, the CDR3 is TGTGCCAGCAGCCAAGAGAGTCAGGGGGCCTTCTGGTATGGCTACACCTTC.

This rearrangement joins TRBV29-1 to TRBJ2-3; maybe TRBD2 (5 bases). The CDR3 covers 12 residues. Trimming removed 1 base from V and 10 bases from J, with 12 bases in between. The germline CDR1 and CDR2 sequences are SQVTM and ANQGSEA. The CDR3: CSVEAGLDAQYF. The CDR3 bases are TGCAGCGTTGAAGCGGGGTTGGATGCGCAGTATTTT.

The V gene is TRBV12-3 or TRBV12-4, the J gene TRBJ2-4; a weak D match, TRBD1 (6 bases). Between the trimmed V and J ends, which lost 2 bases and 5 bases, there was a span of 7 bases. The CDR3 spans 13 residues. The DNA for the CDR3 is TGTGCCAGCAGTTTACAGGGGCAAAACATTCAGTACTTC. Its translation: CASSLQGQNIQYF.

This chain links TRBV9 with TRBJ1-2; maybe TRBD1 (5 bases). With 4 bases removed from V and 2 bases from J, the gap between germline ends came to 12 bases. Germline CDR1 SGDLS, CDR2 YYNGEE. The CDR3 has 14 residues. In DNA form, the CDR3 reads TGTGCCAGCAGCACCGCCGGGGGGAACTATGGCTACACCTTC. It codes for CASSTAGGNYGYTF.

The chain links TRBV7-2 to TRBJ2-1, with D perhaps TRBD1 (6 bases). The CDR3 sequence is 12 residues long. V was pared by 5 bases and J by 5 bases, with 7 bases between. Germline assignment: CDR1 SGHTA and CDR2 FQGNSA. This CDR3 reads CASSPGDNEQFF. The CDR3 DNA is TGTGCCAGCAGCCCAGGGGACAATGAGCAGTTCTTC.

The rearrangement joins TRBV10-3 to TRBJ1-4; a weak D match, TRBD1 (5 bases). This CDR3 has 13 amino acids. Between the trimmed V and J ends, which lost 4 bases and 7 bases, there was a span of 10 bases. Germline values: CDR1 ENHRY, CDR2 SYGVKD. The CDR3 nucleotides are TGTGCCATCAGTGTAGGGGTCGGTGAAAAACTGTTTTTT. Translation: CAISVGVGEKLFF.

This chain links TRBV4-1 with TRBJ2-1; 11 bases map to TRBD2. Germline V gives CDR1 MGHRA, CDR2 YSYEKL. With 1 base clipped from V and 7 bases from J, the junction kept 6 bases outside the gene matches. The CDR3 contains 16 residues. The CDR3 reads CASSQVRLAGTNEQFF. CDR3 nucleotides: TGCGCCAGCAGCCAAGTTAGACTAGCGGGAACGAATGAGCAGTTCTTC.

The J gene is TRBJ1-5, the V gene TRBV5-1; the D is unclear. The V and J ends lost 0 bases and 3 bases respectively, with 4 bases between them. The V gene's germline CDR1 is SGHRS and CDR2 YFSETQ. The CDR3 runs 13 residues. The CDR3 bases are TGCGCCAGCAGCTTGGGAGCCAATCAGCCCCAGCATTTT. As protein: CASSLGANQPQHF.

This clone was seen just once. This sequence joins TRBV5-6 and TRBJ1-6; D perhaps matches TRBD1 (5 bases). The V end was cut by 1 base, the J end by 5 bases, with 10 bases between. The germline V gene encodes CDR1 SGHDT and CDR2 YYEEEE. The CDR3 runs to 15 residues. The chain's CDR3 is CASSLWGVNNSPLHF. DNA for the CDR3: TGTGCCAGCAGCTTGTGGGGCGTCAATAATTCACCCCTCCACTTT.

This clone has just a few counts. This chain connects TRBV4-1 to TRBJ1-5, with no clear D. Trimming stripped 0 bases from V and 0 bases from J, with 9 bases between. The CDR3 runs to 16 residues. CDR1 and CDR2 (germline): MGHRA, YSYEKL. The CDR3 DNA follows: TGCGCCAGCAGCCAAGAGGGGAGGAATAGCAATCAGCCCCAGCATTTT. Translating it yields CASSQEGRNSNQPQHF.